The 5 T cell receptor beta chains given below trace back to one sample, sequenced in a study of T cell responses to AZD1222 COVID-19 vaccine (dated by TCRdb to the early 2020s). In light of the paper, this sample's time point label describes: baseline before first vaccination. The library relied on the immunoSEQ multiplex PCR assay. TCRdb's version of the immuneACCESS table is confined to in-frame rearrangements and falls short of the full clone set. An unresolved V gene accounts for under half of the shortfall where checked; the remainder is of unknown origin. For this sample there are some 130,000 clones; more than 80% appear just once. Clones ranked in the top ten supply roughly 4.3% of the sample. This specimen was peripheral blood, taken on day 0 of AZD1222 vaccination. The origin of the receptors is an adult in good health.

Only one count was recorded for this clone. The chain has TRBV4-2 and TRBJ1-5; unclear D gene. This CDR3 comprises 15 residues. The V end was cut by 0 bases, the J end by 7 bases, with 13 bases between. The germline V gene encodes CDR1 LGHNA and CDR2 YNFKEQ. In nucleotides, the CDR3 is TGTGCCAGCAGCCAAGAGGCCAGTGCGGGCCAGCCCCAGCATTTT. Encoded protein: CASSQEASAGQPQHF.

About this clone itself: The same CDR3 arises from other DNA sequences in this sample as well. V and J are TRBV3-1 (or the pseudogene TRBV3-2) and TRBJ2-7; no reliable D call. V lost 1 base to trimming and J lost 2 bases, with 3 bases between them. The V gene's germline CDR1 is LGHDT and CDR2 YNNKEL (reference sequence). The CDR3 extends over 12 amino acids. This chain's CDR3 is CASSQGAYEQYF. The DNA for the CDR3 is TGTGCCAGCAGCCAAGGGGCCTACGAGCAGTACTTC.

The chain is built from TRBV7-6 and TRBJ1-1; D perhaps matches TRBD1 (6 bases). Germline CDR1 SGHVS, CDR2 FNYEAQ. V lost 4 bases, J lost 4 bases, and 16 bases lay in between. This CDR3 contains 15 residues. The CDR3 nucleotides are TGTGCCAGCAGCTCACGAGGAGGGGGAGGCACTGAAGCTTTCTTT. Translated, it gives CASSSRGGGGTEAFF.

This rearrangement joins TRBV10-3 to TRBJ1-2; tentative D call: TRBD1 (6 bases). Trimming took off 3 bases at V and 4 bases at J, with 6 bases between the two ends. The CDR3 has 12 amino acids. Germline-derived CDR1 and CDR2 are ENHRY and SYGVKD. The CDR3 sequence: CAISEGGYGYTF. The CDR3 coding sequence is TGTGCCATCAGTGAAGGGGGCTATGGCTACACCTTC.

The DNA of the CDR3 is TGTGCCAGTAGTACCACCCAGCGGCAGCCCCAGCATTTT. This codes for CASSTTQRQPQHF. This chain uses TRBV19 with TRBJ1-5; D gene uncertain. Trimming pared 4 bases from V and 7 bases from J, leaving 11 bases between. CDR1 is LNHDA, CDR2 SQIVND, per germline (reference sequence). This CDR3 region has 13 residues. The complete variable domain, with remaining parts taken from reference TRBV19 and TRBJ1-5, reads DGGITQSPKYLFRKEGQNVTLSCEQNLNHDAMYWYRQDPGQGLRLIYYSQIVNDFQKGDIAEGYSVSREKKESFPLTVTSAQKNPTAFYLCASSTTQRQPQHFGDGTRLSIL.